The entry that follows covers one T cell receptor beta chain sequence. The antigen remains undetermined. Described time point: week 47, end of study. Mutant IDH1 20-mer peptide, at 300 ug, made up each vaccine dose, with topical imiquimod. Sequencing used immunoSEQ multiplex PCR; TCRdb keeps in-frame clones, though not all of them. The data hold roughly 32,000 clones, with roughly 89% observed a single time. The sample comes from a study of a mutant IDH1 vaccine in newly diagnosed glioma. This sequence originates from a woman in her twenties or thirties with glioma. The sequences come from PBMCs, collected from a glioma patient whose treatment included an IDH1 peptide vaccine.

The CDR3 nucleotides read TGTGCCAGCAGTGGGGGACTCCAGCAGTTCTTC. It translates to CASSGGLQQFF. The rearrangement uses TRBV6-4 and TRBJ2-1; TRBD2 is a possible D gene (6 bases). This CDR3 has 11 residues. The germline V and J ends were trimmed by 4 bases and 11 bases, with 9 bases remaining between them. Looked up from germline, CDR1 is MRHNA and CDR2 is SNTAGT.